The text below deals with one TCR beta chain. Its target is unknown. The data were taken from a study of T cell clones after liver transplantation. General study points: Post-transplant time points were not standardized, so conclusions are preliminary.

V was trimmed by 4 bases and J by 2 bases, leaving 12 bases between them. CDR1 is SGHAT and CDR2 is FQNNGV in the germline V gene. The CDR3 extends over 14 amino acids. Profiled with immunoSEQ multiplex PCR; TCRdb holds only in-frame clones, not every one. Among around 80,000 clones, roughly 80% were seen once, and the ten largest hold about 0.52%. The V call is TRBV11-2, the J call TRBJ2-7; D ambiguous. The receptor was isolated from a human patient who received a liver transplant. Part of the T cell pool may stem from the graft donor. The sample in question was CD4+ T cells from blood, obtained about 46 months after liver transplant. CDR3 region: CASSSIRGAYEQYF. In DNA form, the CDR3 reads TGTGCCAGCAGCTCCATAAGAGGAGCCTACGAGCAGTACTTC.